This T cell receptor (beta chain) was obtained from a study of identical twins. Study observations and caveats: Out-of-frame sharing of TCR alpha in monozygotic twins was underestimated by models. The degree of excess twin sharing was weaker in beta out-of-frame sequences. Insertions were reduced in abundant cord blood beta clonotypes but not in memory repertoires.

Worth noting for this clonotype: What it recognizes is unknown.

V dropped 3 bases and J dropped 4; count of bases not matched to a gene: 9. In germline, CDR1 is ENHRY, CDR2 SYGVKD. This CDR3 is built from 15 residues. TCRdb redid the calling of the 5' RACE reads with MiXCR, one entry per CDR3 protein. Seen here are nearly 900,000 distinct CDR3 sequences, around 12% observed once, and the top ten hold around 1.5%. This sample was shared with a second study, whose subject was yellow fever vaccine responses in identical twins. Turning to that study: After vaccination, twins' T cell response reportedly seemed partly convergent, partly personalized.

Sequenced input: PBMCs. This receptor was identified in a woman in her late teens or twenties in good health. J is TRBJ2-7 and V is TRBV10-3; TRBD1 matches at 7 bases. The CDR3 here is CAISDPGQRLYEQYF. CDR3 sequence (DNA): TGTGCCATCAGTGATCCGGGACAGCGACTTTACGAGCAGTACTTC.